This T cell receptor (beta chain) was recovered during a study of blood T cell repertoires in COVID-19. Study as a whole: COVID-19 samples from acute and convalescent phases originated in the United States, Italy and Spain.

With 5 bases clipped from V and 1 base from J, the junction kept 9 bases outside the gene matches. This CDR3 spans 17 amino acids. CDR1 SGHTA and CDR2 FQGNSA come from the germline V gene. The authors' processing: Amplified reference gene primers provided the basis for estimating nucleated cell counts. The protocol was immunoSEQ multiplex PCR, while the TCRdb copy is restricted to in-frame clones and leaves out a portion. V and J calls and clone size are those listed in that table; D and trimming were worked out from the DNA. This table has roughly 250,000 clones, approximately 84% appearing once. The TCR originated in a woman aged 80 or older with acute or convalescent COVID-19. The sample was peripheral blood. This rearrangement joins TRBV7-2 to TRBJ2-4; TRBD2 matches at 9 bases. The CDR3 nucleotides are TGTGCCAGCAGCCCAGCGGGGGGAGCACTCGCCAAAAACATTCAGTACTTC. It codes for CASSPAGGALAKNIQYF.